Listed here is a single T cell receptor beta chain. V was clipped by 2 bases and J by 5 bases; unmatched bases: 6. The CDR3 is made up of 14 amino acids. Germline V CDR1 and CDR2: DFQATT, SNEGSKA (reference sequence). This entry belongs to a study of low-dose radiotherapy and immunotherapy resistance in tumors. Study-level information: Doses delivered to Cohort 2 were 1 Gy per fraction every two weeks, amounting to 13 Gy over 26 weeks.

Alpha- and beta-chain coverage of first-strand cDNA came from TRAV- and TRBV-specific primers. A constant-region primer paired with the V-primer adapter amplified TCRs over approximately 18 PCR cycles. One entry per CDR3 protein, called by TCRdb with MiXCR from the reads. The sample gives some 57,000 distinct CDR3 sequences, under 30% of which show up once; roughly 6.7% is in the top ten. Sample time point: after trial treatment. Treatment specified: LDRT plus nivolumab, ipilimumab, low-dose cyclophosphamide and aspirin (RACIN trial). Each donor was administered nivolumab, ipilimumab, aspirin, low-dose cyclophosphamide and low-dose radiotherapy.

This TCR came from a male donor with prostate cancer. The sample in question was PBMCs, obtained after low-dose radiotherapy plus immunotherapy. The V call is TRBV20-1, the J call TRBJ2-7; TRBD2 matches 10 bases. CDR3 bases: TGCAGTGCTAGACCGGCTAGCGGGAGTAACGAGCAGTACTTC. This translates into CSARPASGSNEQYF.